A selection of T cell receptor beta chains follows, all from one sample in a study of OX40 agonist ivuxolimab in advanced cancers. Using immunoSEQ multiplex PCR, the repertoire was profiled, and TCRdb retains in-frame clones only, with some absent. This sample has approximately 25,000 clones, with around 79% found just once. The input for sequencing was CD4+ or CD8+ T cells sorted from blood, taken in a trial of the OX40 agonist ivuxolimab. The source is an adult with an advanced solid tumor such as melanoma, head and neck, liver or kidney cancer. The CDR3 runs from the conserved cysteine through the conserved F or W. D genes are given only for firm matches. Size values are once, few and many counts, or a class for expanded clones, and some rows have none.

CASSPTSRRRWYF,TGTGCCAGCAGCCCCACATCACGGCGGCGCTGGTATTTT,.,few,TRBV25-1,TRBJ2-3
CASSLDSHPQETQYF,TGTGCCAGCAGCTTAGACAGCCACCCCCAAGAGACCCAGTACTTC,.,.,TRBV5-4,TRBJ2-5
CASSPGGLPGGETQYF,TGTGCCAGCAGCCCCGGAGGACTCCCTGGGGGAGAGACCCAGTACTTC,.,.,TRBV7-2,TRBJ2-5
CASSLAGTGVVELFF,TGTGCCAGCAGCTTAGCCGGGACAGGGGTGGTGGAACTGTTTTTT,TRBD1,.,TRBV7-2,TRBJ1-4
CASSSLVLYEQYF,TGTGCCAGCAGCTCCCTAGTTCTCTACGAGCAGTACTTC,.,.,TRBV7-2,TRBJ2-7
CASSSRGRGGGTDTQYF,TGTGCCAGCAGCTCTAGGGGCCGGGGGGGAGGCACAGATACGCAGTATTTT,TRBD2,.,TRBV7-6,TRBJ2-3
CSVGGANQPQHF,TGCAGCGTTGGTGGGGCCAATCAGCCCCAGCATTTT,.,.,TRBV29-1,TRBJ1-5
CASSQGVRSYEQYF,TGTGCCAGCAGCCAAGGAGTCAGGTCCTACGAGCAGTACTTC,.,.,TRBV14,TRBJ2-7
CASSTPRQLAREGGVLYGYTF,TGTGCCAGCAGTACGCCGAGACAGCTGGCGAGGGAGGGGGGGGTTCTCTATGGCTACACCTTC,.,.,TRBV27,TRBJ1-2
CASSGQTSGADATDTQYF,TGTGCCAGCAGCGGCCAGACTAGCGGAGCCGATGCCACAGATACGCAGTATTTT,TRBD2,.,TRBV9,TRBJ2-3
CASSLARGTDTQYF,TGTGCCAGCAGCTTGGCGAGGGGCACAGATACGCAGTATTTT,.,.,TRBV7-3,TRBJ2-3
CASSYDRDRKETQYF,TGTGCCAGCAGTTACGACCGGGACAGAAAAGAGACCCAGTACTTC,TRBD1,.,TRBV6-5,TRBJ2-5
CASSSIDEFYGYTF,TGTGCCAGCAGCTCAATTGACGAGTTCTATGGCTACACCTTC,.,.,TRBV5-6,TRBJ1-2
CASSYAGPNQPQHF,TGTGCCAGCAGTTATGCGGGGCCCAATCAGCCCCAGCATTTT,.,.,TRBV6-5,TRBJ1-5
CASSLGLYPNTGELFF,TGTGCCAGCAGCTTGGGCCTCTACCCGAACACCGGGGAGCTGTTTTTT,.,.,TRBV5-6,TRBJ2-2
CASGRTGGREQFF,TGTGCCAGCGGTCGGACAGGGGGCCGTGAGCAGTTCTTC,TRBD1,.,TRBV28,TRBJ2-1
CASSDSTLSRNYGYTF,TGTGCCAGCAGTGACTCGACGTTAAGCAGGAACTATGGCTACACCTTC,.,.,TRBV6-4,TRBJ1-2
CASSLGTAYNSPLHF,TGTGCCAGCAGTTTGGGGACAGCTTATAATTCACCCCTCCACTTT,TRBD1,.,TRBV27,TRBJ1-6
CASSELGTGSNQPQHF,TGTGCCAGCAGTGAATTGGGCACAGGGTCCAATCAGCCCCAGCATTTT,.,.,TRBV6-1,TRBJ1-5
CASSSRDRLYEQYF,TGTGCCAGCTCTTCTCGGGACAGGTTATACGAGCAGTACTTC,TRBD1,.,TRBV18,TRBJ2-7
CASSQDLRTNTEAFF,TGCGCCAGCAGCCAAGACTTACGGACGAACACTGAAGCTTTCTTT,.,few,TRBV4-1,TRBJ1-1
CASSFRASETQYF,TGTGCCAGCAGCTTTCGGGCCTCGGAGACCCAGTACTTC,.,.,TRBV9,TRBJ2-5
CASIGLGGTEAFF,TGTGCCAGTATCGGGTTGGGGGGTACTGAAGCTTTCTTT,.,.,TRBV19,TRBJ1-1
CASSYQSGRNEKLFF,TGTGCCAGCAGCTACCAATCGGGTCGGAATGAAAAACTGTTTTTT,.,few,TRBV7-9,TRBJ1-4
CASSLVGNQPQHF,TGTGCCAGCAGCTTAGTGGGCAATCAGCCCCAGCATTTT,.,once,TRBV7-2,TRBJ1-5
CASSLDIDYGYTF,TGTGCCAGCAGCTTAGACATTGACTATGGCTACACCTTC,.,.,TRBV7-9,TRBJ1-2
CASSLTPSYTDTQYF,TGTGCCAGCAGCCTCACACCTTCCTACACAGATACGCAGTATTTT,.,.,TRBV7-2,TRBJ2-3
CASSLWTTDTQYF,TGTGCCAGCAGCTTGTGGACCACAGATACGCAGTATTTT,.,.,TRBV7-9,TRBJ2-3
CASSLSLVAETQYF,TGTGCCAGCAGCTTATCCCTAGTGGCAGAGACCCAGTACTTC,.,.,TRBV11-3,TRBJ2-5
CASSSGTAMNTEAFF,TGTGCCAGCAGTTCTGGGACAGCCATGAACACTGAAGCTTTCTTT,TRBD1,.,TRBV28,TRBJ1-1
CASSVGKVRGGREQFF,TGTGCCAGCAGCGTAGGAAAAGTCAGGGGGGGTCGTGAGCAGTTCTTC,.,.,TRBV9,TRBJ2-1
CASSLVEPPGNTIYF,TGTGCCAGCAGCTTAGTGGAGCCGCCTGGAAACACCATATATTTT,.,.,TRBV11-2,TRBJ1-3
CASSLVCGRRGDTQYF,TGTGCCAGCTCACTAGTTTGCGGGCGGAGAGGAGATACGCAGTATTTT,.,.,TRBV18,TRBJ2-3
CASSLAGQPNTEAFF,TGTGCCAGCAGCTTGGCCGGACAGCCCAACACTGAAGCTTTCTTT,.,.,TRBV5-4,TRBJ1-1
CTSSHLRDGQETQYF,TGCACCAGCAGCCATCTTCGGGACGGCCAAGAGACCCAGTACTTC,.,.,TRBV1,TRBJ2-5
CSVDPGRGNTEAFF,TGCAGCGTTGACCCGGGACGGGGTAACACTGAAGCTTTCTTT,.,.,TRBV29-1,TRBJ1-1
CASSQEQAASNQPQHF,TGTGCCAGCAGCCAAGAACAGGCAGCTAGCAATCAGCCCCAGCATTTT,.,.,TRBV7-3,TRBJ1-5
CASSFRRDEQYF,TGTGCCAGTAGTTTCCGGCGGGATGAGCAGTATTTT,.,.,TRBV19,TRBJ2-3
CASSSNSAGELFF,TGTGCCAGCAGTTCTAATTCCGCCGGGGAGCTGTTTTTT,.,.,TRBV6-5,TRBJ2-2
CASSSLTGRNGELFF,TGCGCCAGCAGCTCGCTGACAGGGAGGAACGGGGAGCTGTTTTTT,.,few,TRBV5-1,TRBJ2-2
CAWRTGGSNQPQHF,TGTGCCTGGAGGACAGGGGGTAGCAATCAGCCCCAGCATTTT,TRBD1,few,TRBV30,TRBJ1-5
CAISESGRQGASPLHF,TGTGCCATCAGTGAGTCGGGGCGACAGGGGGCTTCACCCCTCCACTTT,TRBD1,.,TRBV10-3,TRBJ1-6
CASSLTGLADTQYF,TGTGCCAGCAGCTTAACCGGGCTCGCAGATACGCAGTATTTT,.,.,TRBV7-3,TRBJ2-3
CASSHTGTSCEQYF,TGTGCCAGCAGCCACACCGGGACAAGCTGCGAGCAGTACTTC,.,.,TRBV6-5,TRBJ2-7
CASGRTGRRDTEAFF,TGTGCCAGCGGACGTACGGGACGGCGCGACACTGAAGCTTTCTTT,.,.,TRBV5-4,TRBJ1-1
CASSLMPSTDTQYF,TGTGCCAGCAGCTTAATGCCTAGCACAGATACGCAGTATTTT,.,.,TRBV7-3,TRBJ2-3
CASSPPGTTEETQYF,TGTGCCAGCAGCCCCCCCGGGACAACCGAAGAGACCCAGTACTTC,.,.,TRBV7-3,TRBJ2-5
CASSGGGTATYGYTF,TGTGCCAGCAGTGGAGGAGGGACAGCAACCTATGGCTACACCTTC,TRBD1,.,TRBV2,TRBJ1-2
CASSRQTGSYEQYF,TGTGCCAGCAGTCGCCAGACAGGATCCTACGAGCAGTACTTC,.,.,TRBV27,TRBJ2-7
CASSLGQGATDTQYF,TGCGCCAGCAGCTTAGGACAGGGGGCAACAGATACGCAGTATTTT,TRBD1,.,TRBV5-1,TRBJ2-3
CASSSPNSPLHF,TGTGCCAGCAGCTCTCCAAATTCACCCCTCCACTTT,.,.,TRBV7-2,TRBJ1-6
CASTSRGRREPQHF,TGTGCCAGTACTTCCAGGGGGCGCCGGGAGCCCCAGCATTTT,TRBD1,.,TRBV19,TRBJ1-5
CASSPQASGGNEQYF,TGTGCCAGCTCACCACAGGCTAGCGGGGGGAACGAGCAGTACTTC,TRBD2,.,TRBV18,TRBJ2-7